This TCR beta chain was obtained from a study of cytomegalovirus exposure and HLA in healthy donors. 13 Jbeta primers and 60 Vbeta primers were used for the PCR. The protocol was immunoSEQ multiplex PCR, while the TCRdb copy is restricted to in-frame clones and leaves out a portion. Among approximately 97,000 clones listed, 70% to 80% were seen once. CDR1 is LNHDA, CDR2 SQIVND, per germline (reference sequence). The CDR3 spans 15 residues. V gave up 5 bases and J gave up 0 bases; unmatched junction bases: 2. The chain recombines TRBV19 with TRBJ2-3, with TRBD1 matching over 10 bases. This receptor was obtained from a male donor in good health and CMV-seropositive. The sample was PBMCs. Written as DNA, the CDR3 is TGTGCCAGTAGTCCGGGACAGGGGAGCACAGATACGCAGTATTTT. This encodes CASSPGQGSTDTQYF. Drawing the rest from reference TRBV19 and TRBJ2-3, the complete variable domain is DGGITQSPKYLFRKEGQNVTLSCEQNLNHDAMYWYRQDPGQGLRLIYYSQIVNDFQKGDIAEGYSVSREKKESFPLTVTSAQKNPTAFYLCASSPGQGSTDTQYFGPGTRLTVL.